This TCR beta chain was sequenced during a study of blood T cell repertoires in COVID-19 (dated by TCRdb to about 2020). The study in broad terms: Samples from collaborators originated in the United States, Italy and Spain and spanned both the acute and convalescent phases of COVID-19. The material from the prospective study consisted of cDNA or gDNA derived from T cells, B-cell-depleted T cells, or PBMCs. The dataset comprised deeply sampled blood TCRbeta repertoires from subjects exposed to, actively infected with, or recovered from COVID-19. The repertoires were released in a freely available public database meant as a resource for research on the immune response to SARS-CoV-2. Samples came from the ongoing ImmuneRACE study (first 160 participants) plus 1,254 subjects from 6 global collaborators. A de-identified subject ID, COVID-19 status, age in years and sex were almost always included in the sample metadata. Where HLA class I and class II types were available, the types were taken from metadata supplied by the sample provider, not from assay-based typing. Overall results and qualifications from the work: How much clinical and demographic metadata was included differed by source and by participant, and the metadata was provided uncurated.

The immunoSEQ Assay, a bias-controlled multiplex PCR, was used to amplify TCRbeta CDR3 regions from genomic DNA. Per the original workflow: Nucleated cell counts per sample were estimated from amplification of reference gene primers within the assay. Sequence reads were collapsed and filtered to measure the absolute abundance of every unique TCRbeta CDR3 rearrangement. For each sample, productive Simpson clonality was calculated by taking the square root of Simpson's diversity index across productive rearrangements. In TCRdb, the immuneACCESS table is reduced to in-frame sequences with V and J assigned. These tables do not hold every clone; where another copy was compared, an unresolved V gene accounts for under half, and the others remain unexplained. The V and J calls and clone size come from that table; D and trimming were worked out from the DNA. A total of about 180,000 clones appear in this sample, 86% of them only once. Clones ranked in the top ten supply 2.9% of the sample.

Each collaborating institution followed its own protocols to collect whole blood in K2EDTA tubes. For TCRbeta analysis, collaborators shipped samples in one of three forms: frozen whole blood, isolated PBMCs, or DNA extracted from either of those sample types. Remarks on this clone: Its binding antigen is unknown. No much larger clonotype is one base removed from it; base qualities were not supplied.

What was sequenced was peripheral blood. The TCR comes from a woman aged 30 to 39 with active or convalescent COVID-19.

The DNA is as follows: TGTGCCAGCAGCTCCGGGACAAACGGGAATCAGCCCCAGCATTTT. It specifies CASSSGTNGNQPQHF. The chain couples TRBV11-2 to TRBJ1-5; D gene: possibly TRBD1, on 6 matching bases. The junction shows trimming of 4 bases on V and 4 bases on J, plus 14 bases between the germline ends. From cysteine to phenylalanine, the CDR3 is 15 amino acids long. Left in the record is the CDR3 DNA by itself, 45 bases read in frame from the first base. As encoded in the germline V gene, CDR1 is SGHAT while CDR2 is FQNNGV.